Listed below are T cell receptor beta chains from one sample, sequenced in a study of blood T cell repertoires in COVID-19. Method: immunoSEQ multiplex PCR; TCRdb's copy keeps in-frame clones and lacks some. Seen here are approximately 70,000 clones, approximately 90% observed once, and the top ten hold around 6.4%. Sequenced: peripheral blood. The receptors here all came from a woman in her 70s with acute or convalescent COVID-19. CDR3s include the opening cysteine and the closing phenylalanine or tryptophan. A D gene is named only where the DNA matches it firmly. Clone size is stated in some rows and not others, as once, few, many or a class when expanded.

size: NA
V: TRBV6-5
J: TRBJ2-2
D: TRBD1
CDR3: CASIRDRATGELFF
DNA: TGTGCCAGCATCCGGGACAGGGCAACCGGGGAGCTGTTTTTT

size: NA
V: TRBV5-1
J: TRBJ1-1
D: TRBD1
CDR3: CASSLEWTGVNEAFF
DNA: TGCGCCAGCAGCTTGGAGTGGACAGGGGTGAATGAAGCTTTCTTT

size: NA
V: TRBV5-5
J: TRBJ2-1
D: TRBD1
CDR3: CASSARQGTIYNEQFF
DNA: TGTGCCAGCAGCGCGAGACAGGGGACGATTTACAATGAGCAGTTCTTC

size: NA
V: TRBV28
J: TRBJ1-2
D: NA
CDR3: CASSIGQGYGYTF
DNA: TGTGCCAGCAGCATCGGTCAGGGCTATGGCTACACCTTC

size: NA
V: TRBV11-3
J: TRBJ1-1
D: TRBD1
CDR3: CASSQGVNTEAFF
DNA: TGTGCCAGCAGCCAGGGGGTGAACACTGAAGCTTTCTTT

size: NA
V: TRBV27
J: TRBJ2-7
D: NA
CDR3: CASSLPAREQYF
DNA: TGTGCCAGCAGTTTACCCGCCAGGGAGCAGTACTTC

size: NA
V: TRBV2
J: TRBJ1-1
D: NA
CDR3: CASSGGENTEAFF
DNA: TGTGCCAGCAGCGGGGGGGAGAACACTGAAGCTTTCTTT

size: NA
V: TRBV6-2/TRBV6-3
J: TRBJ1-5
D: TRBD1
CDR3: CASSYQGVGGNQPQHF
DNA: TGTGCCAGCAGTTACCAGGGGGTGGGAGGCAATCAGCCCCAGCATTTT

size: NA
V: TRBV4-1
J: TRBJ2-1
D: TRBD2
CDR3: CASSQEGLGGYNEQFF
DNA: TGCGCCAGCAGCCAAGAGGGACTAGGGGGGTACAATGAGCAGTTCTTC

size: NA
V: TRBV6-5
J: TRBJ2-7
D: TRBD1
CDR3: CASSYPGTGGREQYF
DNA: TGTGCCAGCAGTTACCCCGGGACAGGGGGACGGGAGCAGTACTTC

size: few
V: TRBV7-3
J: TRBJ2-1
D: NA
CDR3: CASSPNPVGPGSNEQFF
DNA: TGTGCCAGCAGCCCAAATCCGGTAGGCCCGGGGTCCAATGAGCAGTTCTTC

size: NA
V: TRBV6-5
J: TRBJ1-2
D: TRBD1
CDR3: CASRGQGGYYGYTF
DNA: TGTGCCAGCCGAGGACAGGGAGGGTACTATGGCTACACCTTC

size: NA
V: TRBV25-1
J: TRBJ1-2
D: NA
CDR3: CASSAGGDYTF
DNA: TGTGCCAGCAGTGCGGGGGGGGATTACACCTTC

size: once
V: TRBV28
J: TRBJ2-3
D: NA
CDR3: CASSLYGTSSTDTQYF
DNA: TGTGCCAGCAGTTTATACGGGACTTCTAGCACAGATACGCAGTATTTT

size: NA
V: TRBV29-1
J: TRBJ2-7
D: TRBD2
CDR3: CSALAGGDEQYF
DNA: TGCAGCGCTCTAGCGGGAGGCGACGAGCAGTACTTC

size: NA
V: TRBV10-3
J: TRBJ1-2
D: TRBD1
CDR3: CAISGGQDYYGYTF
DNA: TGTGCCATCAGTGGGGGACAGGACTACTATGGCTACACCTTC

size: NA
V: TRBV21-1
J: TRBJ2-1
D: NA
CDR3: CASSNRDRGSNEQFF
DNA: TGTGCCAGCAGCAACCGGGACAGGGGTAGTAATGAGCAGTTCTTC

size: NA
V: TRBV4-2
J: TRBJ1-2
D: NA
CDR3: CASSQVLAEANYGYTF
DNA: TGTGCCAGCAGCCAAGTCCTGGCAGAAGCTAACTATGGCTACACCTTC